These 29 T cell receptor beta chains came from one sample sequenced in a study of T cell responses to AZD1222 COVID-19 vaccine. Some clones are missing from TCRdb's copy, which holds only in-frame ones; the method was immunoSEQ multiplex PCR. This sample has roughly 24,000 clones; around 90% occur once, and the top ten carry about 2.5%. The sequences come from peripheral blood, collected 28 days after the second AZD1222 dose. These receptors all stem from an adult who received the AZD1222 COVID-19 vaccine.

The chain carries TRBV6-2 or TRBV6-3 and TRBJ1-4, with 10 bases identical to TRBD1. The germline CDR1 and CDR2 sequences are MNHEY and SVGEGT. The CDR3 is made up of 14 amino acids. After removal of 2 bases from V and 10 bases from J, the junction contained 4 bases not matched to a gene. The CDR3 coding sequence is TGTGCCAGCAGTTACCCCGGACAGGGGGGAAAACTGTTTTTT. The encoded protein is CASSYPGQGGKLFF.

The chain has TRBV2 and TRBJ1-2; D possibly corresponds to TRBD1 (6 bases). V was trimmed by 9 bases and J by 3 bases, leaving 11 bases between them. The CDR3 runs 12 residues. CDR1 is SNHLY and CDR2 is FYNNEI in the germline V gene. The CDR3 region has the DNA TGTGCCAGTAGGGACAACCACTATGGCTACACCTTC. It translates to CASRDNHYGYTF.

The chain couples TRBV6-5 to TRBJ1-4; D is uncertain. Trimming cost V 0 bases and J 5 bases, with 10 bases left between them. Per germline, CDR1 MNHEY and CDR2 SVGAGI. This CDR3 comprises 15 residues. This chain's CDR3 is CASSYSGLINEKLFF. CDR3 nucleotides: TGTGCCAGCAGTTACTCGGGGTTAATCAATGAAAAACTGTTTTTT.

The V gene is TRBV4-2, the J gene TRBJ1-1; maybe TRBD1 (5 bases). This CDR3 comprises 13 residues. Deletions cut 0 bases from V and 6 bases from J, with 8 bases between. The germline CDR1 and CDR2 sequences are LGHNA and YNFKEQ. The CDR3 DNA follows: TGTGCCAGCAGCCAAGACAGGGACGCTGAAGCTTTCTTT. Translated: CASSQDRDAEAFF.

This chain connects TRBV7-2 to TRBJ2-2; 11 nucleotides match TRBD1. J gave up 5 bases and V 1 base, and 9 bases lay outside the gene matches. The germline V gene has CDR1 SGHTA and CDR2 FQGNSA. This CDR3 contains 18 residues. CDR3 DNA sequence: TGTGCCAGCAGCTTAGGACCCCCCGGACAGGGGGCAACCGGGGAGCTGTTTTTT. Amino acid sequence: CASSLGPPGQGATGELFF.

The genes are TRBV28 and TRBJ1-6; 8 bases align to TRBD1. This CDR3 is built from 16 residues. Per the germline V gene, CDR1 is MDHEN and CDR2 is SYDVKM. V was clipped by 6 bases and J by 0 bases; unmatched bases: 4. The CDR3 spells CASSLGTGSYNSPLHF. The CDR3 DNA is TGTGCCAGCAGCCTGGGGACAGGCTCCTATAATTCACCCCTCCACTTT.

This chain uses TRBV27 with TRBJ2-5; D gene ambiguous. Germline V gene data show CDR1 as MNHEY and CDR2 as SMNVEV (reference sequence). Deletions cut 5 bases from V and 5 bases from J, with 6 bases between. CDR3 length: 11 amino acids. CDR3 bases: TGTGCCAGCAGTATAATGGAGACCCAGTACTTC. Its protein is CASSIMETQYF.

J is TRBJ2-1 and V is TRBV6-5; maybe TRBD1 (5 bases). CDR3 size: 14 residues. CDR1 and CDR2 (germline): MNHEY, SVGAGI. The V end was cut by 3 bases, the J end by 6 bases, with 12 bases between. Here the CDR3 reads CASSYGAVPNEQFF. The CDR3 region has the DNA TGTGCCAGCAGTTATGGGGCTGTCCCCAATGAGCAGTTCTTC.

This clone was seen once. This rearrangement joins TRBV5-1 to TRBJ1-1, with TRBD1 identical over 8 bases. With 3 bases clipped from V and 4 bases from J, the junction kept 11 bases outside the gene matches. The CDR3 has 16 amino acids. Per the germline V gene, CDR1 is SGHRS and CDR2 is YFSETQ. CDR3 sequence reads: CASSWTGYGSGTEAFF. CDR3 DNA sequence: TGCGCCAGCAGCTGGACAGGGTACGGGAGTGGCACTGAAGCTTTCTTT.

This chain uses TRBV5-5 with TRBJ2-2; D is possibly TRBD1 or TRBD2 (5 bases each). The V gene's germline CDR1 is SGHKS and CDR2 YYEKEE (reference sequence). CDR3 length: 17 residues. The germline V and J ends were trimmed by 4 bases and 1 base, with 17 bases remaining between them. The CDR3, as DNA: TGTGCCAGCAGCCCCGCTGGGGGTCTAAGGAACACCGGGGAGCTGTTTTTT. Protein: CASSPAGGLRNTGELFF.

This chain uses TRBV2 with TRBJ1-1; 7 nucleotides match TRBD1. Germline CDR1 reads SNHLY; CDR2 reads FYNNEI. V gave up 5 bases and J gave up 0 bases; unmatched junction bases: 3. The CDR3 consists of 14 residues. CDR3 nucleotides: TGTGCCAGCAGTCGGACAGGCTTGAACACTGAAGCTTTCTTT. As protein: CASSRTGLNTEAFF.

The rearrangement links TRBV10-3 to TRBJ2-7; possible D gene TRBD2, 5 bases. This CDR3 region has 13 residues. Trimming cost V 6 bases and J 0 bases, with 9 bases left between them. Germline lookup yields CDR1 ENHRY and CDR2 SYGVKD. The CDR3 sequence is CAIRLDSSYEQYF. In DNA form, the CDR3 reads TGTGCCATCAGACTAGATTCCTCCTACGAGCAGTACTTC.

In this sample, this clone turned up once. The chain is built from TRBV3-1 (or the pseudogene TRBV3-2) and TRBJ1-1, with D unclear. V lost 7 bases and J 3 bases, leaving 9 bases between the germline ends. The CDR3 runs to 12 residues. The V gene's germline CDR1 is LGHDT and CDR2 YNNKEL (reference sequence). The CDR3 coding sequence is TGTGCCAGCACTGGAGGATACACTGAAGCTTTCTTT. This gives the protein CASTGGYTEAFF.

The chain couples TRBV6-2 or TRBV6-3 to TRBJ1-2, with TRBD1 matching over 9 bases. Germline assignment: CDR1 MNHEY and CDR2 SVGEGT. This CDR3 spans 13 amino acids. The V and J ends lost 5 bases and 7 bases, in that order; junction bases with no gene match: 5. The DNA for the CDR3 is TGTGCCAGCAGTCAGGGGACAGGGACTGGCTACACCTTC. It translates to CASSQGTGTGYTF.

This chain uses TRBV6-4 with TRBJ2-3; 9 bases match TRBD2. V lost 3 bases, J lost 13 bases, and 11 bases stayed unmatched. CDR3 length equals 14 residues. Looked up from germline, CDR1 is MRHNA and CDR2 is SNTAGT. The CDR3 is CASSELRTSERKYF. The DNA of the CDR3 is TGTGCCAGCAGTGAATTGAGGACTAGCGAGAGGAAGTATTTT.

The V call is TRBV19, the J call TRBJ2-6; no reliable D call. Trimming cost V 3 bases and J 1 base, with 7 bases left between them. Germline assignment: CDR1 LNHDA and CDR2 SQIVND (reference sequence). This CDR3 has 15 amino acids. The CDR3 DNA reads TGTGCCAGTAGTATTCTGAGGTCTGGGGCCAACGTCCTGACTTTC. Translating gives CASSILRSGANVLTF.

The chain employs TRBV11-2 and TRBJ2-1, with 14 bases that match TRBD2. Trimming cost V 4 bases and J 12 bases; bases outside gene matches: 5. The CDR3 loop spans 14 amino acids. Germline lookup yields CDR1 SGHAT and CDR2 FQNNGV. CDR3 DNA: TGTGCCAGCAGCTCGACTAGCGGGGGGGCCCGGCAGTTCTTC. Residues: CASSSTSGGARQFF.

The V gene is TRBV5-1, the J gene TRBJ2-3; 7 bases fit TRBD1. The V gene's germline CDR1 is SGHRS and CDR2 YFSETQ. The CDR3 is 14 amino acids. The J segment lost 4 bases and the V segment lost 4 bases, leaving 6 bases of the junction unmatched. The CDR3 reads CASSPGTASDTQYF. CDR3 sequence (DNA): TGCGCCAGCAGCCCAGGGACAGCATCAGATACGCAGTATTTT.

The chain is built from TRBV11-2 and TRBJ1-4, with 7 bases fitting TRBD1. The CDR3 sequence is 14 residues long. Trimming took 5 bases from V and 4 from J; bases not matched to a gene: 4. Germline V gene data show CDR1 as SGHAT and CDR2 as FQNNGV. The DNA for the CDR3 is TGTGCCAGCAGCCGACAGGGCGGTAATGAAAAACTGTTTTTT. This translates into CASSRQGGNEKLFF.

As for this clone: This specimen includes other DNA sequences encoding the same CDR3. The chain carries TRBV11-2 and TRBJ2-1; 8 bases align to TRBD2. The junction had 4 bases not matched to a gene; V was cut back by 1 base and J by 2 bases. Germline CDR1 is SGHAT and CDR2 is FQNNGV. The CDR3 sequence is 16 residues long. This chain's CDR3 is CASSLAAGGTYNEQFF. The CDR3 region has the DNA TGTGCCAGCAGCTTAGCGGCGGGGGGTACCTACAATGAGCAGTTCTTC.

The chain joins TRBV7-2 to TRBJ1-2; D uncertain. Germline V CDR1 and CDR2: SGHTA, FQGNSA. V was pared by 3 bases and J by 2 bases, with 7 bases between. This CDR3 is 13 amino acids long. CDR3 nucleotides: TGTGCCAGCAGCTTGAGTGCGAACTATGGCTACACCTTC. This encodes CASSLSANYGYTF.

The chain recombines TRBV4-3 with TRBJ1-1; no reliable D call. The CDR3 length is 15 residues. Trimming removed 0 bases at V and 4 bases at J, with 12 bases between. The V gene's germline CDR1 is LGHNA and CDR2 YSLEER. CDR3 loop: CASSQEVGLGTEAFF. CDR3 in DNA: TGCGCCAGCAGCCAAGAAGTGGGTTTAGGCACTGAAGCTTTCTTT.

The rearrangement links TRBV12-3 or TRBV12-4 to TRBJ1-5, with D unclear. The V and J ends lost 6 bases and 7 bases respectively, with 10 bases between them. The CDR3 covers 12 residues. This chain's CDR3 is CASSALPQPQHF. The CDR3 DNA reads TGTGCCAGCAGCGCCCTCCCCCAGCCCCAGCATTTT.

This chain joins TRBV2 and TRBJ1-4; D gene uncertain. Trimming took 3 bases from V and 5 from J, leaving 7 bases between them. Germline V gives CDR1 SNHLY, CDR2 FYNNEI. This CDR3 region has 13 residues. CDR3 loop: CASSEWGNEKLFF. CDR3 nucleotides: TGTGCCAGCAGTGAGTGGGGAAATGAAAAACTGTTTTTT.

The chain combines TRBV5-1 with TRBJ2-7, with TRBD1 identical over 7 bases. Germline lookup yields CDR1 SGHRS and CDR2 YFSETQ. J was trimmed by 5 bases and V by 0 bases; bases with no gene match: 11. The CDR3 totals 16 residues. The CDR3 bases are TGCGCCAGCAGCTTGGGGGGACAGCCGGGTGGGAACGAGCAGTACTTC. Amino acids: CASSLGGQPGGNEQYF.

This clone was seen only a few times. This chain's CDR3 is CASSLPGRVNEQFF. Written as DNA, the CDR3 is TGTGCCAGCAGCCTTCCTGGGAGGGTCAATGAGCAGTTCTTC. The chain is built from TRBV7-2 and TRBJ2-1; 7 nucleotides line up with TRBD2. Germline V gene data show CDR1 as SGHTA and CDR2 as FQGNSA. Germline trimming cut 5 bases from V and 6 bases from J; bases unmatched to any gene: 7. This CDR3 has 14 residues. The variable domain in full, completed from reference TRBV7-2 and TRBJ2-1, reads GAGVSQSPSNKVTEKGKDVELRCDPISGHTALYWYRQSLGQGLEFLIYFQGNSAPDKSGLPSDRFSAERTGGSVSTLTIQRTQQEDSAVYLCASSLPGRVNEQFFGPGTRLTVL.

CDR3 sequence: CASSLSPRTDDSNQPQHF. CDR3 in DNA: TGTGCCAGCAGCTTAAGTCCTCGGACGGACGATAGCAATCAGCCCCAGCATTTT. V gene TRBV5-5 combines with J gene TRBJ1-5; D is ambiguous. CDR1 is SGHKS, CDR2 YYEKEE, per germline (reference sequence). Trimming removed 2 bases from V and 0 bases from J, with 18 bases in between. The CDR3 has 18 residues.

The chain links TRBV4-1 to TRBJ1-2, with D unresolved. The CDR3 is 14 residues long. Germline V gene sequence: CDR1 MGHRA, CDR2 YSYEKL. The germline V and J ends were trimmed by 0 bases and 2 bases, with 7 bases remaining between them. The CDR3 is CASSQDRENYGYTF. DNA of the CDR3: TGCGCCAGCAGCCAAGATAGGGAGAACTATGGCTACACCTTC.

The CDR3 DNA reads as TGTGCCATCAGTGAGTCAGGGACAGGGGGCCGTACCGGGGAGCTGTTTTTT. It encodes CAISESGTGGRTGELFF. This chain connects TRBV10-3 to TRBJ2-2; TRBD1 aligns across 12 bases. Looked up from germline, CDR1 is ENHRY and CDR2 is SYGVKD. With 0 bases clipped from V and 5 bases from J, the junction kept 4 bases outside the gene matches. CDR3 length: 17 amino acids.